These 14 T cell receptor beta chains were all obtained from the same sample, sequenced in a study of technical replicates of blood from a handful of donors. Sequencing used immunoSEQ multiplex PCR; TCRdb keeps in-frame clones, though not all of them. Seen here are around 57,000 clones, 94% observed once, and the top ten hold approximately 0.22%. Sequencing was done on a sample of T cells isolated from PBMCs. These receptors were collected from a human donor in good health.

The genes are TRBV11-2 and TRBJ1-4; D gene unclear. Trimming took 4 bases from V and 10 from J, leaving 16 bases between them. Germline V lookup: CDR1 SGHAT, CDR2 FQNNGV. CDR3 length equals 14 residues. The CDR3 is CASSSAQSSVKLFF. DNA of the CDR3: TGTGCCAGCAGCTCAGCCCAGAGTAGCGTAAAACTGTTTTTT.

The V and J genes are TRBV7-9 and TRBJ2-7; 13 positions match TRBD2. The CDR3 totals 15 residues. V was clipped by 6 bases and J by 5 bases; unmatched bases: 7. Germline CDR1 is SEHNR and CDR2 is FQNEAQ (reference sequence). The CDR3 DNA sequence: TGTGCCAGCAGTTACGGGACTAGCGGGACCCACGAGCAGTACTTC. Protein sequence: CASSYGTSGTHEQYF.

The genes are TRBV15 and TRBJ2-1, with 12 bases that match TRBD2. Germline loops: CDR1 LNHNV, CDR2 YYDKDF (reference sequence). The V segment lost 3 bases and the J segment 7 bases; nucleotides outside the gene matches: 7. The length of the CDR3 is 16 residues. The CDR3 loop is CATSRDPGTSGNEQFF. In DNA form, the CDR3 reads TGTGCCACCAGCAGGGACCCCGGGACTAGCGGGAATGAGCAGTTCTTC.

This clone has only one observation. The CDR3, as DNA: TGCAGTGCTCAGGGGCGAGAGACCCAGTACTTC. Amino acid sequence: CSAQGRETQYF. This chain uses TRBV20-1 with TRBJ2-5, with D maybe TRBD1 (6 bases). The CDR3 length is 11 residues. Trimming shortened V by 5 bases and J by 4 bases, and 8 bases separated the two germline ends. The germline V gene encodes CDR1 DFQATT and CDR2 SNEGSKA (reference sequence).

The chain carries TRBV28 and TRBJ2-5; 9 nucleotides match TRBD2. CDR1 and CDR2 from the germline V gene are MDHEN and SYDVKM. V lost 2 bases and J lost 5; bases outside the gene matches: 6. The CDR3 covers 15 residues. CDR3 coding DNA: TGTGCCAGCAGTTTACTAGCGGGAAGGACGGAGACCCAGTACTTC. It is translated as CASSLLAGRTETQYF.

The CDR3 coding sequence is TGTGCCAGCACATTCCTAGCAGAGACTGGGGTTGAGCAGTTCTTC. Translating gives CASTFLAETGVEQFF. This chain uses TRBV9 with TRBJ2-1; a weak D match, TRBD2 (5 bases). The CDR3 covers 15 residues. With 6 bases removed from V and 9 bases from J, the gap between germline ends came to 22 bases. The V gene's germline CDR1 is SGDLS and CDR2 YYNGEE.

The chain joins TRBV6-6 to TRBJ2-1; 7 nucleotides align to TRBD1. The CDR3 is 14 amino acids. V gave up 0 bases and J gave up 6 bases; unmatched junction bases: 2. Germline CDR1 reads MNHNY; CDR2 reads SVGAGI (reference sequence). The CDR3 DNA sequence: TGTGCCAGCAGTTACTCAGGGGGCGTCAATGAGCAGTTCTTC. Its protein is CASSYSGGVNEQFF.

This clone has only one observation. This chain uses TRBV10-2 with TRBJ2-1; 11 bases agree with TRBD2. The germline gives CDR1 WSHSY, CDR2 SAAADI. The CDR3 loop spans 16 amino acids. Trimming removed 5 bases from V and 4 bases from J; junction bases left unmatched: 7. CDR3 protein: CASSTRLAGTYNEQFF. The CDR3 nucleotides read TGCGCCAGCAGTACAAGACTAGCGGGGACATACAATGAGCAGTTCTTC.

This chain connects TRBV28 to TRBJ1-3; a weak D match, TRBD1 (5 bases). V was clipped by 3 bases and J by 2 bases, with 8 bases between them. The CDR3 length is 14 residues. Looked up from germline, CDR1 is MDHEN and CDR2 is SYDVKM. The CDR3 coding sequence is TGTGCCAGCAGTTTGACAGCGCCTGGAAACACCATATATTTT. Amino acids: CASSLTAPGNTIYF.

The CDR3 DNA is TGTGCCAGCAGCACCCAAGCCCCTAGCGGGAGTCACTACTCCAGCTCCTACAATGAGCAGTTCTTC. It translates to CASSTQAPSGSHYSSSYNEQFF. V usage is TRBV7-6 and J usage is TRBJ2-1; 10 positions match TRBD2. Looked up from germline, CDR1 is SGHVS and CDR2 is FNYEAQ. The CDR3 is made up of 22 amino acids. Trimming took 5 bases from V and 0 from J; bases not matched to a gene: 22.

This sequence joins TRBV16 and TRBJ1-3, with TRBD1 matching 9 bases. The CDR3 loop spans 16 amino acids. The germline V gene has CDR1 KGHSY and CDR2 FQNENV. Losses at the gene ends were 0 bases for V and 0 bases for J; bases not matched to a gene: 0. The CDR3 spells CASSQSGQGSGNTIYF. The CDR3 nucleotides read TGTGCCAGCAGCCAATCGGGACAGGGCTCTGGAAACACCATATATTTT.

V usage is TRBV13 and J usage is TRBJ2-3; TRBD2 agrees at 11 bases. The CDR3 extends over 13 amino acids. Germline V gene lookup returns CDR1 PRHDT and CDR2 FYEKMQ (reference sequence). V lost 5 bases to trimming and J lost 9 bases; unmatched junction nucleotides: 4. The DNA for the CDR3 is TGTGCCAGCAGCCAGGGACTAGCGGACACGCAGTATTTT. Protein sequence: CASSQGLADTQYF. Full variable domain (outside the CDR3, taken from reference TRBV13 and TRBJ2-3): AAGVIQSPRHLIKEKRETATLKCYPIPRHDTVYWYQQGPGQDPQFLISFYEKMQSDKGSIPDRFSAQQFSDYHSELNMSSLELGDSALYFCASSQGLADTQYFGPGTRLTVL.

The rearrangement joins TRBV28 to TRBJ2-7, with D possibly matching TRBD1 (5 bases). Germline CDR1 is MDHEN and CDR2 is SYDVKM. Trimming shortened V by 2 bases and J by 4 bases, and 15 bases separated the two germline ends. The CDR3 consists of 15 residues. In DNA, the CDR3 is TGTGCCAGCAGTTTAGGTAGCTCAAAGGGGTACGAGCAGTACTTC. This encodes CASSLGSSKGYEQYF.

This rearrangement joins TRBV5-1 to TRBJ2-3; D possibly corresponds to TRBD2 (6 bases). Germline V lookup: CDR1 SGHRS, CDR2 YFSETQ. The CDR3 has 15 amino acids. V shed 2 bases and J shed 2 bases, with 12 bases lying between them. The CDR3 here is CASSLRGRPTDTQYF. As DNA, the CDR3 is TGCGCCAGCAGCTTACGAGGGAGGCCCACAGATACGCAGTATTTT.